What follows are 10 T cell receptor beta chains derived from one specimen sequenced in a study of blood T cell repertoires in COVID-19. Method: immunoSEQ multiplex PCR; TCRdb's copy keeps in-frame clones and lacks some. The sample includes around 250,000 clones, roughly 82% of them seen just once. Sequences were obtained from peripheral blood. The receptors come from a man aged 80 or over with acute or convalescent COVID-19.

This clone was counted a few times. This chain connects TRBV3-1 (or the pseudogene TRBV3-2) to TRBJ2-7; 12 bases line up with TRBD2. V lost 4 bases to trimming and J lost 3 bases; unmatched junction nucleotides: 10. The CDR3 length is 17 residues. Germline V gives CDR1 LGHDT, CDR2 YNNKEL (reference sequence). DNA for the CDR3: TGTGCCAGCAGCCGCACAGGCCGGGGACTAGCGGGCTACGAGCAGTACTTC. This gives the protein CASSRTGRGLAGYEQYF.

The chain recombines TRBV19 with TRBJ2-5; D is possibly TRBD2 (7 bases). Germline V gene lookup returns CDR1 LNHDA and CDR2 SQIVND (reference sequence). The ends were cut back, 4 bases at V and 4 bases at J, with 13 bases in the middle. This CDR3 has 14 amino acids. The DNA of the CDR3 is TGTGCCAGTAGTACAAGGGGGGGGGCAGAGACCCAGTACTTC. This gives the protein CASSTRGGAETQYF.

This chain uses TRBV2 with TRBJ1-1; D is unclear. From germline, CDR1 is SNHLY and CDR2 FYNNEI. The V end was cut by 1 base, the J end by 0 bases, with 6 bases between. The CDR3 length is 14 residues. Here the CDR3 DNA reads TGTGCCAGCAGTGAAGGGGCAGTGAACACTGAAGCTTTCTTT. Its translation: CASSEGAVNTEAFF. The whole variable domain, filled in from reference TRBV2 and TRBJ1-1, reads EPEVTQTPSHQVTQMGQEVILRCVPISNHLYFYWYRQILGQKVEFLVSFYNNEISEKSEIFDDQFSVERPDGSNFTLKIRSTKLEDSAMYFCASSEGAVNTEAFFGQGTRLTVV.

The chain uses TRBV6-5 and TRBJ1-3, with D maybe TRBD1 (5 bases). Germline V lookup: CDR1 MNHEY, CDR2 SVGAGI. The CDR3 sequence is 15 residues long. Trimming pared 5 bases from V and 3 bases from J, leaving 14 bases between. The CDR3 bases are TGTGCCAGCAGTCGAGACAGCGTCCGTGGAAACACCATATATTTT. Its translation: CASSRDSVRGNTIYF.

The V call is TRBV11-2, the J call TRBJ1-3; a possible D gene is TRBD1 (5 bases). The CDR3 contains 15 residues. In germline, CDR1 is SGHAT, CDR2 FQNNGV. Trimming took 4 bases from V and 4 from J, leaving 14 bases between them. CDR3 loop: CASSSLQGSGNTIYF. CDR3 in DNA: TGTGCCAGCAGCTCCCTTCAGGGATCCGGAAACACCATATATTTT.

CDR3 sequence (DNA): TGTGCCAGCACTCCGGGACAGGGTTCACCCCTCCACTTT. Its protein product is CASTPGQGSPLHF. The chain employs TRBV12-3 or TRBV12-4 and TRBJ1-6, with 9 bases identical to TRBD1. With 7 bases clipped from V and 9 bases from J, the junction kept 4 bases outside the gene matches. The CDR3 loop spans 13 amino acids.

This clone was found a few times. The J gene is TRBJ1-4, the V gene TRBV19; possibly TRBD1 for D (5 bases). The germline gives CDR1 LNHDA, CDR2 SQIVND (reference sequence). V lost 3 bases and J lost 8, with 16 bases in between. The CDR3 totals 15 residues. The CDR3 protein is CASSIPETVGEKLFF. The CDR3 DNA reads TGTGCCAGTAGTATCCCGGAGACAGTGGGAGAAAAACTGTTTTTT.

The chain employs TRBV28 and TRBJ1-1; 7 nucleotides align to TRBD1. V shed 8 bases and J 3 bases; nucleotides not matched to a gene: 6. Germline V gene data show CDR1 as MDHEN and CDR2 as SYDVKM. The length of the CDR3 is 13 residues. CDR3 loop: CASRPTGDTEAFF. The CDR3 bases are TGTGCCAGCCGGCCAACAGGGGACACTGAAGCTTTCTTT.

V gene TRBV15 combines with J gene TRBJ1-2; 10 bases are a match to TRBD1. The length of the CDR3 is 15 residues. V dropped 3 bases and J dropped 6; count of bases not matched to a gene: 7. Germline loops: CDR1 LNHNV, CDR2 YYDKDF (reference sequence). CDR3 amino acids: CATSSHPDRGNGYTF. As DNA, the CDR3 is TGTGCCACCAGCAGTCACCCGGACAGGGGGAATGGCTACACCTTC.

The genes are TRBV15 and TRBJ1-3; D remains ambiguous. Germline assignment: CDR1 LNHNV and CDR2 YYDKDF (reference sequence). The CDR3 is made up of 16 amino acids. Trimming stripped 0 bases from V and 0 bases from J, with 9 bases between. The CDR3 nucleotides are TGTGCCACCAGCAGAGATCGGTCAATCTCTGGAAACACCATATATTTT. Translated: CATSRDRSISGNTIYF.